This T cell receptor (beta chain) comes out of a study of OX40 agonist ivuxolimab in advanced cancers. On the study more broadly: The dose of intravenous ivuxolimab that patients received every 2 weeks ranged from 0.01 to 10 mg/kg. Study-level findings and limits: Dose levels from 0.1 to 3.0 mg/kg saw CD4+ and CD8+ blood T cells expand clonally by week 6.

CDR3 length equals 15 residues. CDR1 and CDR2 (germline): KGHSH, LQKENI. The V end was cut by 0 bases, the J end by 1 base, with 9 bases between. Here immunoSEQ multiplex PCR was the method, and the copy in TCRdb shows in-frame clones only, minus some. The table shows more than 65,000 clones, with 75% to 85% occurring only once. Note on this clone: No antigen is known for it.

This chain joins TRBV18 and TRBJ1-1; D unclear. This TCR was recovered from an adult with an advanced solid tumor such as melanoma, head and neck, liver or kidney cancer. The sample here was CD4+ or CD8+ T cells sorted from blood, taken in a trial of the OX40 agonist ivuxolimab. The CDR3 sequence: CASSPPMGTNTEAFF. In DNA form, the CDR3 reads TGTGCCAGCTCACCACCGATGGGAACGAACACTGAAGCTTTCTTT.